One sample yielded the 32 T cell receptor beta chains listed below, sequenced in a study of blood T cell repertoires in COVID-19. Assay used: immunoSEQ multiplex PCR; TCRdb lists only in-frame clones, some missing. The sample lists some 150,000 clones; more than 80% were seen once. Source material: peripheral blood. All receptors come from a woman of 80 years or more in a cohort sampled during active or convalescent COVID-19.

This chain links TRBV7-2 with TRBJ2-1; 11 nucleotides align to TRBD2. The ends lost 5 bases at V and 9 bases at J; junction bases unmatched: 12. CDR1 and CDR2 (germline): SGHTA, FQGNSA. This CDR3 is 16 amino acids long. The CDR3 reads CASSSSLAGGFTEQFF. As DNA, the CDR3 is TGTGCCAGCAGCAGCAGTCTAGCGGGGGGTTTCACTGAGCAGTTCTTC.

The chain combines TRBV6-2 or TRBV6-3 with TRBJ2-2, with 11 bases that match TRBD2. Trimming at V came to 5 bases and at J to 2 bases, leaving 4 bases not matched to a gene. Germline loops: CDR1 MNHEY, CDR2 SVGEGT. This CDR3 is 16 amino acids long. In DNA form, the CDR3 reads TGTGCCAGCAGTCCGACTAGCGGGGTTAACACCGGGGAGCTGTTTTTT. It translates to CASSPTSGVNTGELFF.

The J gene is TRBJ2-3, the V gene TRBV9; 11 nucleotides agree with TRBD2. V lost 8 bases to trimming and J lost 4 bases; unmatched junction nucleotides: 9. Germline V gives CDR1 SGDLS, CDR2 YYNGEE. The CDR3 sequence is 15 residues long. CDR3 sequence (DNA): TGTGCCAGTACATTGACTAGCGGGGTAGCAGATACGCAGTATTTT. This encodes CASTLTSGVADTQYF.

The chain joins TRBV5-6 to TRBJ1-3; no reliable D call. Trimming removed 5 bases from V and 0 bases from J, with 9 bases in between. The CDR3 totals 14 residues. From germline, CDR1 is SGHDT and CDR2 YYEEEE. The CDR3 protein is CASSVLSSGNTIYF. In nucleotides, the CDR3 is TGTGCCAGCAGTGTACTGAGCTCTGGAAACACCATATATTTT. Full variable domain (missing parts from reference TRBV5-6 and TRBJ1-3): DAGVTQSPTHLIKTRGQQVTLRCSPKSGHDTVSWYQQALGQGPQFIFQYYEEEERQRGNFPDRFSGHQFPNYSSELNVNALLLGDSALYLCASSVLSSGNTIYFGEGSWLTVV.

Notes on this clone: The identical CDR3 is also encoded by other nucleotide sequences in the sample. The chain's CDR3 is CASSLVAGGLNEQFF. The DNA of the CDR3 is TGCGCCAGCAGCTTGGTAGCGGGGGGGCTCAATGAGCAGTTCTTC. The rearrangement links TRBV5-1 to TRBJ2-1; 11 nucleotides line up with TRBD2. With 0 bases clipped from V and 6 bases from J, the junction kept 2 bases outside the gene matches. Per the germline V gene, CDR1 is SGHRS and CDR2 is YFSETQ. This CDR3 has 15 residues.

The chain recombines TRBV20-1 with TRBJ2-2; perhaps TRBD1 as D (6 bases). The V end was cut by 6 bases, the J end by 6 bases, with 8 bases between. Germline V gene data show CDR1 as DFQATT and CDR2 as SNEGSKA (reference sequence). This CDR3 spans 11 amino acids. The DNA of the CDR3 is TGCAGTGCAGGACAGCCCGGGGAGCTGTTTTTT. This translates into CSAGQPGELFF.

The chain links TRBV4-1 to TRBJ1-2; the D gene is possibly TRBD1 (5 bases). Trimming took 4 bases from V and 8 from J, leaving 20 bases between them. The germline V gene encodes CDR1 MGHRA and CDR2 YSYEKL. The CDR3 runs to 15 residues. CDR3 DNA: TGCGCCAGCAGCCTTCCAGGGTCTAGTCTGGGCGGCTACACCTTC. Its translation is CASSLPGSSLGGYTF.

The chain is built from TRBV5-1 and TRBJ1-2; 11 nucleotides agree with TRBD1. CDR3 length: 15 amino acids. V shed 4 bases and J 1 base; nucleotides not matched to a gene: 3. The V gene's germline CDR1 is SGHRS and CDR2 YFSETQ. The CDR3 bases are TGCGCCAGCAGCCCGGGGACAGGGGGTAACTATGGCTACACCTTC. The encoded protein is CASSPGTGGNYGYTF.

The CDR3 DNA is TGTGCCAGCAGCTTCTACCGCAACTATGGCTACACCTTC. Its translation: CASSFYRNYGYTF. This chain uses TRBV5-8 with TRBJ1-2; no definite D call. The CDR3 spans 13 residues. In germline, CDR1 is SGHTS, CDR2 YDEGEE. V was shortened by 2 bases and J by 2 bases, with 7 bases between the two germline ends.

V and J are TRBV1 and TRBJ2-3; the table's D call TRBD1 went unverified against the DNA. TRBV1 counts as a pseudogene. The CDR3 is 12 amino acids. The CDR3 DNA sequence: TGCACCAGCAGCTACATTTTTTGTACGCAGTATTTT. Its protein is CTSSYIFCTQYF.

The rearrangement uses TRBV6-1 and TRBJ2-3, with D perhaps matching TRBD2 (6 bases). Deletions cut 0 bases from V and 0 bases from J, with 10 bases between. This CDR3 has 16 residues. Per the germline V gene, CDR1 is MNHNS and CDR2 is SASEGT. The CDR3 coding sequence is TGTGCCAGCAGTGAAGCCTGGGGACTCAGCACAGATACGCAGTATTTT. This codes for CASSEAWGLSTDTQYF.

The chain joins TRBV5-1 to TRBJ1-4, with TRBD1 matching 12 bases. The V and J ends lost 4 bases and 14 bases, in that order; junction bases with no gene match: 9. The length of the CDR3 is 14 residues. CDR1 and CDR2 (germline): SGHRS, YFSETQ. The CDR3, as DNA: TGCGCCAGCAGCCCGGGACAGGGGGCCCCTTTGCTGTTTTTT. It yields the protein CASSPGQGAPLLFF.

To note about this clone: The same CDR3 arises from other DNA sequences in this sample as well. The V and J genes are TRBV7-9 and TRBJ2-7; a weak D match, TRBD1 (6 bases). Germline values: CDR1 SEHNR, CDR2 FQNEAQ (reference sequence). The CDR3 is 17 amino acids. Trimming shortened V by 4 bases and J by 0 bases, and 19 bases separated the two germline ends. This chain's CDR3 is CASSSQRQGSFSYEQYF. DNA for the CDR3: TGTGCCAGCAGCTCCCAGCGTCAGGGGAGCTTCTCCTACGAGCAGTACTTC. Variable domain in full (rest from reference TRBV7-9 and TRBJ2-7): DTGVSQNPRHKITKRGQNVTFRCDPISEHNRLYWYRQTLGQGPEFLTYFQNEAQLEKSRLLSDRFSAERPKGSFSTLEIQRTEQGDSAMYLCASSSQRQGSFSYEQYFGPGTRLTVT.

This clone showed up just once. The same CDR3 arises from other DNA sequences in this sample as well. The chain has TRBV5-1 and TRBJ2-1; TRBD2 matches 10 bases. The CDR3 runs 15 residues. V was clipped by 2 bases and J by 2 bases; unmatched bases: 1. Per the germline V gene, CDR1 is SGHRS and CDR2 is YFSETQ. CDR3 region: CASSLSGGAYNEQFF. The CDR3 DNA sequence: TGCGCCAGCAGCTTAAGCGGGGGGGCCTACAATGAGCAGTTCTTC.

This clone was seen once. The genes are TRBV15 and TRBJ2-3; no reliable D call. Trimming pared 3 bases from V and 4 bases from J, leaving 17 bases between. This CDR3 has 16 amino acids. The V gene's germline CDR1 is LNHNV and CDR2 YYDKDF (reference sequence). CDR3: CATSSHGLRYSDTQYF. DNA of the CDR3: TGTGCCACCAGCAGTCATGGTCTCCGGTATTCAGATACGCAGTATTTT.

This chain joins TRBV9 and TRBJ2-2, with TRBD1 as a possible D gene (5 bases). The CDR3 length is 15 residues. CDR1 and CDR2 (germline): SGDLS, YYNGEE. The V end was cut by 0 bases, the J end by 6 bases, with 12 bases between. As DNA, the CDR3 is TGTGCCAGCAGCGTAGGTACAGTACAGGCCGGGGAGCTGTTTTTT. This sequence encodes CASSVGTVQAGELFF.

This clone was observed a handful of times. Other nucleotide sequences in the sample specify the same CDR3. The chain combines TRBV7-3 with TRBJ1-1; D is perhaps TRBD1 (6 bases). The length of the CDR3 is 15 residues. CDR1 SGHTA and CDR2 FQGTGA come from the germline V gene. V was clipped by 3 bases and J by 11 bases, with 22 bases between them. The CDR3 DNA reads TGTGCCAGCAGCTTCGGGGGGGCCCGGGCGGGGGAGGCTTTCTTT. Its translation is CASSFGGARAGEAFF.

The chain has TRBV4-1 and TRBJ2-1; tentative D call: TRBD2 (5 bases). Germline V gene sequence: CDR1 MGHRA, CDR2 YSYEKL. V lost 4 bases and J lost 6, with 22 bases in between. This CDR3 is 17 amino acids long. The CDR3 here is CASSPGVGSGQFNEQFF. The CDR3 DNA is TGCGCCAGCAGCCCCGGGGTAGGGAGTGGTCAGTTCAATGAGCAGTTCTTC.

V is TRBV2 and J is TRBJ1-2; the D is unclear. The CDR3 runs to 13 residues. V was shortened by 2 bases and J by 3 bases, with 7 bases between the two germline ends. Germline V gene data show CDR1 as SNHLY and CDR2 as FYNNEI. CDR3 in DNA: TGTGCCAGCAGTGAAAAGAGTCACTATGGCTACACCTTC. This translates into CASSEKSHYGYTF.

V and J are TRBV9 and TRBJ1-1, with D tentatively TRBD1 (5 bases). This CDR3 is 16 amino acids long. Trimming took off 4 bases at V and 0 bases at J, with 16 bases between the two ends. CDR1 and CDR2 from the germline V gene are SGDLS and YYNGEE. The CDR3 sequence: CASSPSGGLMNTEAFF. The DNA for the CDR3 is TGTGCCAGCAGCCCAAGCGGGGGACTTATGAACACTGAAGCTTTCTTT.

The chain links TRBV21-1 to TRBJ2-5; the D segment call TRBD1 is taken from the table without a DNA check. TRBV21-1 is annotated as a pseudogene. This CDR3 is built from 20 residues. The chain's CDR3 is CASSKERSGERGLVWETQYF. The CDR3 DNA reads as TGTGCCAGCAGCAAAGAGCGCTCGGGTGAGAGGGGGCTTGTTTGGGAGACCCAGTACTTC.

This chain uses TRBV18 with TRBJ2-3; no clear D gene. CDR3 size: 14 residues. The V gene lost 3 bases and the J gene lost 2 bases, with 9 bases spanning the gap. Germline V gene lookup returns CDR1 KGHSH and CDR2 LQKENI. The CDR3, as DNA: TGTGCCAGCTCACCCATACTTCTCACAGATACGCAGTATTTT. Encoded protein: CASSPILLTDTQYF.

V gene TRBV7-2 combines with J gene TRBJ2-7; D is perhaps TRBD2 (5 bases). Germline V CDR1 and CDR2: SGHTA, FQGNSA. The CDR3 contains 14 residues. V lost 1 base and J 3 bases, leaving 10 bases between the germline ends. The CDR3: CASSLVTSNYEQYF. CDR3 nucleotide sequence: TGTGCCAGCAGCTTAGTTACTAGTAACTACGAGCAGTACTTC.

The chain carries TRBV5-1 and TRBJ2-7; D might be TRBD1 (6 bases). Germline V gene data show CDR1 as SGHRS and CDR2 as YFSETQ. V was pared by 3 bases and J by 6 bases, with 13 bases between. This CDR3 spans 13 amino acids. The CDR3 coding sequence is TGCGCCAGCAGCTCGACAGGTTTCAGCGAGCAGTACTTC. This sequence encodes CASSSTGFSEQYF.

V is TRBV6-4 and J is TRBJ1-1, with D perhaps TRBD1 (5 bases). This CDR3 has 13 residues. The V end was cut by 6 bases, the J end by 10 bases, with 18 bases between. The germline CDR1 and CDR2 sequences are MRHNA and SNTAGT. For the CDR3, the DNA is TGTGCCAGCAGAATGGGGGGAGGCGGACCAGCTTTCTTT. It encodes CASRMGGGGPAFF.

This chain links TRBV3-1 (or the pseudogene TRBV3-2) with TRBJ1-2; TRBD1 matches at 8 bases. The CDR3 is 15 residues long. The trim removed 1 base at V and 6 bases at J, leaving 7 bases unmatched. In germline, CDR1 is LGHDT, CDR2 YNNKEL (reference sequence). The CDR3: CASSQAAGGANGYTF. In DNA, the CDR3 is TGTGCCAGCAGCCAAGCCGCAGGGGGCGCAAATGGCTACACCTTC.

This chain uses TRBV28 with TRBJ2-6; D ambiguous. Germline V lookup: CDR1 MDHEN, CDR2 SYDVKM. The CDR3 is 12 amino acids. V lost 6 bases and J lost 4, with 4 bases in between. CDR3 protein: CASSKGANVLTF. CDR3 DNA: TGTGCCAGCAGCAAAGGGGCCAACGTCCTGACTTTC.

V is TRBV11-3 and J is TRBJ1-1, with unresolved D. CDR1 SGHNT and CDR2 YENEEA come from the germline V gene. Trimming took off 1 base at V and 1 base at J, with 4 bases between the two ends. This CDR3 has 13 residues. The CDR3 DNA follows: TGTGCCAGCAGCTTAGGGCAGAACACTGAAGCTTTCTTT. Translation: CASSLGQNTEAFF.

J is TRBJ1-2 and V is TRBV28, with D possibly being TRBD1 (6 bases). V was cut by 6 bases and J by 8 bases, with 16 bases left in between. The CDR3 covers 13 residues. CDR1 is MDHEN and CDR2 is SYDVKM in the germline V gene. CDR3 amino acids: CASRSTGKRGYTF. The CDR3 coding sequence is TGTGCCAGCAGGTCAACAGGGAAAAGAGGCTACACCTTC.

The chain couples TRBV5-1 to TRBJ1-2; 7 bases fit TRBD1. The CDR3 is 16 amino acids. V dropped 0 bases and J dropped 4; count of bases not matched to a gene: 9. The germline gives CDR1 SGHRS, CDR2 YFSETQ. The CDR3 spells CASSLVRGQDTYGYTF. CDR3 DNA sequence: TGCGCCAGCAGCTTGGTCCGTGGACAGGACACCTATGGCTACACCTTC.

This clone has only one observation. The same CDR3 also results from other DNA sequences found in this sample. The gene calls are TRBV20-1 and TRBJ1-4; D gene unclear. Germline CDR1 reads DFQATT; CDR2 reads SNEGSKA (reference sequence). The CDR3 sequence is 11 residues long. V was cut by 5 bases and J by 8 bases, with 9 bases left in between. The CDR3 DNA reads TGCAGTGCTGGCCAAAACGAAAAACTGTTTTTT. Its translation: CSAGQNEKLFF.

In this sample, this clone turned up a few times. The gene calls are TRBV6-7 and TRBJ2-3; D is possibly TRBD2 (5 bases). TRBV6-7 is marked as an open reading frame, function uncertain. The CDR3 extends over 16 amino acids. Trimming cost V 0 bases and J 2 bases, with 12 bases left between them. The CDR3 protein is CASSYSGGPITDTQYF. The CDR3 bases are TGTGCCAGCAGTTACTCTGGCGGGCCCATCACAGATACGCAGTATTTT.